Listed here are 22 T cell receptor beta chains from one sample, sequenced in a study of a mutant IDH1 vaccine in newly diagnosed glioma. Clones were sequenced by immunoSEQ multiplex PCR, and TCRdb holds only the in-frame ones, with some missing. The sample has 75,000 to 95,000 clones, 89% seen once. These receptors have no identified antigens. The time point here: week 47, end of study. The investigators gave 300 ug of mutant IDH1 20-mer peptide in each vaccine dose, together with topical imiquimod. The sequences come from PBMCs, collected from a glioma patient whose treatment included an IDH1 peptide vaccine. These receptors all stem from a woman between 45 and 60 years old with glioma.

There are a few counts of this clone. The chain links TRBV4-1 to TRBJ2-5; no clear D gene. CDR3 length: 14 residues. V lost 2 bases to trimming and J lost 2 bases, with 9 bases between them. Germline-derived CDR1 and CDR2 are MGHRA and YSYEKL. The CDR3, as DNA: TGCGCCAGCAGCCAAACTGCGGAGCAAGAGACCCAGTACTTC. This encodes CASSQTAEQETQYF.

Only one count was recorded for this clone. This rearrangement joins TRBV10-3 to TRBJ1-1, with D maybe TRBD1 (5 bases). The V and J ends lost 3 bases and 4 bases respectively, with 9 bases between them. Germline V gives CDR1 ENHRY, CDR2 SYGVKD. This CDR3 is built from 13 residues. The CDR3 loop is CAISEGALTEAFF. The DNA of the CDR3 is TGTGCCATCAGTGAAGGGGCGCTCACTGAAGCTTTCTTT.

This clone was recorded once. The V gene is TRBV5-1, the J gene TRBJ1-2, with TRBD1 identical over 8 bases. The V gene end was trimmed by 3 bases and the J gene end by 0 bases; junction bases not matched to a gene: 1. This CDR3 contains 14 residues. Germline CDR1 SGHRS, CDR2 YFSETQ. This CDR3 is CASSSQGANYGYTF. CDR3 nucleotides: TGCGCCAGCAGCTCACAGGGGGCTAACTATGGCTACACCTTC.

The chain is built from TRBV15 and TRBJ2-5; tentative D call: TRBD1 (6 bases). The DNA end is more similar to TRBJ2-7, so the J call may be wrong. This CDR3 is 15 amino acids long. Per the germline V gene, CDR1 is LNHNV and CDR2 is YYDKDF (reference sequence). The chain's CDR3 is CATSRDRRQADEQYF. For the CDR3, the DNA is TGTGCCACCAGCAGAGATCGTCGACAGGCGGACGAGCAGTACTTC.

The chain uses TRBV28 and TRBJ2-5, with D tentatively TRBD1 (5 bases). Germline assignment: CDR1 MDHEN and CDR2 SYDVKM. Between the trimmed V and J ends, which lost 6 bases and 4 bases, there was a span of 15 bases. This CDR3 has 14 residues. The CDR3 region is CASSATGDRETQYF. The CDR3 DNA sequence: TGTGCCAGCAGCGCTACAGGAGACCGAGAGACCCAGTACTTC.

The chain carries TRBV5-5 and TRBJ1-3; no reliable D call. CDR3 length equals 13 residues. The ends were cut back, 4 bases at V and 4 bases at J, with 9 bases in the middle. The V gene's germline CDR1 is SGHKS and CDR2 YYEKEE (reference sequence). The CDR3 protein is CASSRSLGNTIYF. CDR3 bases: TGTGCCAGCAGCCGGAGCCTCGGAAACACCATATATTTT.

The CDR3 DNA sequence: TGTGCCAGCAGCCTTGGACTAGCGGGATACAATGAGCAGTTCTTC. Translation gives CASSLGLAGYNEQFF. The chain uses TRBV11-2 and TRBJ2-1; 12 bases are a match to TRBD2. The CDR3 is made up of 15 amino acids. J was trimmed by 4 bases and V by 5 bases; bases with no gene match: 3. In germline, CDR1 is SGHAT, CDR2 FQNNGV.

The chain couples TRBV11-3 to TRBJ2-1, with 10 bases aligning to TRBD1. Germline V gives CDR1 SGHNT, CDR2 YENEEA. The J segment lost 10 bases and the V segment lost 5 bases, leaving 14 bases of the junction unmatched. The CDR3 is made up of 16 amino acids. In DNA, the CDR3 is TGTGCCAGCAGCCAACGCGGGTCGGGACAGGGGTCCGAGCAGTTCTTC. It encodes CASSQRGSGQGSEQFF.

This chain connects TRBV29-1 to TRBJ2-1; D gene unclear. This CDR3 has 10 amino acids. The V end lost 4 bases, the J end lost 10 bases, and 8 bases lay between the germline ends. Germline V gene lookup returns CDR1 SQVTM and CDR2 ANQGSEA. This CDR3 reads CSVVPREQFF. CDR3 in DNA: TGCAGCGTTGTCCCGAGGGAGCAGTTCTTC.

This chain joins TRBV7-9 and TRBJ2-7; D may match TRBD1 or TRBD2 (5 bases each). V was cut by 3 bases and J by 3 bases, with 12 bases left in between. There are 14 residues in the CDR3. Per germline, CDR1 SEHNR and CDR2 FQNEAQ (reference sequence). The CDR3 DNA reads as TGTGCCAGCAGCTTTGAGGGTAGGGGCTACGAGCAGTACTTC. Translating gives CASSFEGRGYEQYF.

The rearrangement uses TRBV7-6 and TRBJ1-1; possibly TRBD1 for D (5 bases). Trimming took off 1 base at V and 0 bases at J, with 21 bases between the two ends. Looked up from germline, CDR1 is SGHVS and CDR2 is FNYEAQ. This CDR3 comprises 19 residues. The CDR3 DNA reads TGTGCCAGCAGCTTAGATCCCCCGGTCAGGGAGGGGATGAACACTGAAGCTTTCTTT. It specifies CASSLDPPVREGMNTEAFF.

This rearrangement joins TRBV5-4 to TRBJ2-2; a possible D gene is TRBD2 (6 bases). The CDR3 runs to 16 residues. The germline gives CDR1 SGHNT, CDR2 YYREEE (reference sequence). V lost 1 base to trimming and J lost 2 bases, with 12 bases between them. DNA of the CDR3: TGTGCCAGCAGCTTGAGAGGGAGGTTCAACACCGGGGAGCTGTTTTTT. Protein: CASSLRGRFNTGELFF.

The rearrangement links TRBV6-5 to TRBJ1-4; 7 nucleotides agree with TRBD1. Germline V gene sequence: CDR1 MNHEY, CDR2 SVGAGI. The CDR3 has 15 amino acids. J was trimmed by 5 bases and V by 0 bases; bases with no gene match: 3. Here the CDR3 DNA reads TGTGCCAGCAGTTACTCCGGGACAGCGAATGAAAAACTGTTTTTT. This sequence encodes CASSYSGTANEKLFF.

The CDR3 region has the DNA TGTGCCAGCGGTCCTAGCGGGAATGAGCAGTTCTTC. Translation: CASGPSGNEQFF. The gene calls are TRBV25-1 and TRBJ2-1, with 8 bases aligning to TRBD2. Germline values: CDR1 MGHDK, CDR2 SYGVNS. The CDR3 has 12 residues. V gave up 8 bases and J gave up 7 bases; unmatched junction bases: 4.

This clone has only a few counts. The V gene is TRBV19, the J gene TRBJ1-1; D not resolved. In germline, CDR1 is LNHDA, CDR2 SQIVND (reference sequence). This CDR3 region has 13 residues. V shed 4 bases and J shed 0 bases, with 6 bases lying between them. CDR3 loop: CASSTHMNTEAFF. The DNA for the CDR3 is TGTGCCAGTAGTACACATATGAACACTGAAGCTTTCTTT.

The J gene is TRBJ2-1, the V gene TRBV6-4; D possibly uses TRBD1 or TRBD2 (6 bases each). CDR3 length: 15 amino acids. V lost 5 bases, J lost 5 bases, and 16 bases lay in between. Per germline, CDR1 MRHNA and CDR2 SNTAGT. The CDR3 region has the DNA TGTGCCAGCAGTCCGAGGGGGGATCGGCACAATGAGCAGTTCTTC. This translates into CASSPRGDRHNEQFF.

The V and J genes are TRBV6-1 and TRBJ2-3; 9 bases line up with TRBD1. The V and J ends lost 11 bases and 5 bases, in that order; junction bases with no gene match: 8. CDR1 and CDR2 (germline): MNHNS, SASEGT. The CDR3 contains 13 residues. CDR3: CASRGTGQDTQYF. CDR3 coding DNA: TGTGCCTCCCGAGGGACAGGGCAAGATACGCAGTATTTT.

This sequence joins TRBV6-5 and TRBJ2-1, with D possibly matching TRBD1 (5 bases). Germline V CDR1 and CDR2: MNHEY, SVGAGI. CDR3 length: 14 residues. The V end was cut by 0 bases, the J end by 4 bases, with 7 bases between. This chain's CDR3 is CASSYSDIYNEQFF. The DNA for the CDR3 is TGTGCCAGCAGTTACTCGGACATTTACAATGAGCAGTTCTTC.

The chain carries TRBV12-5 and TRBJ1-5, with TRBD1 identical over 8 bases. V lost 1 base to trimming and J lost 0 bases; unmatched junction nucleotides: 2. CDR1 and CDR2 from the germline V gene are LGHNT and FRNRAP. The length of the CDR3 is 16 residues. CDR3 sequence: CASGLGDRLSNQPQHF. As DNA, the CDR3 is TGTGCTAGTGGTTTGGGGGACAGGCTTAGCAATCAGCCCCAGCATTTT.

This sequence joins TRBV7-2 and TRBJ2-3; D is perhaps TRBD1 or TRBD2 (5 bases each). Germline V CDR1 and CDR2: SGHTA, FQGNSA. The CDR3 has 17 amino acids. V lost 6 bases and J 1 base, leaving 20 bases between the germline ends. The CDR3 sequence: CASSTIGTTSRTDTQYF. CDR3 sequence (DNA): TGTGCCAGCAGTACGATTGGGACCACATCTCGCACAGATACGCAGTATTTT. Combining the CDR3 with reference TRBV7-2 and TRBJ2-3 gives the whole variable domain GAGVSQSPSNKVTEKGKDVELRCDPISGHTALYWYRQSLGQGLEFLIYFQGNSAPDKSGLPSDRFSAERTGGSVSTLTIQRTQQEDSAVYLCASSTIGTTSRTDTQYFGPGTRLTVL.

The CDR3 sequence: CASSLVSVLSGNTIYF. DNA of the CDR3: TGCGCCAGCAGCTTGGTATCGGTTCTCTCTGGAAACACCATATATTTT. The V and J genes are TRBV5-1 and TRBJ1-3; the D is unclear. The germline gives CDR1 SGHRS, CDR2 YFSETQ. V was trimmed by 0 bases and J by 0 bases, leaving 10 bases between them. CDR3 length equals 16 residues.

The CDR3 protein is CASSSHTDTQYF. The CDR3 nucleotides read TGTGCCAGCAGTTCCCACACAGATACGCAGTATTTT. The J gene is TRBJ2-3, the V gene TRBV28; D is undetermined. CDR1 is MDHEN, CDR2 SYDVKM, per germline. CDR3 length: 12 residues. Between the trimmed V and J ends, which lost 4 bases and 2 bases, there was a span of 4 bases.